These T cell receptor beta chains were read from a single sample in a study of shared clonotypes between healthy human individuals. The data were produced by immunoSEQ multiplex PCR, yet TCRdb's version contains in-frame clones alone and is incomplete. The sample carries a few million clones, about 93% recorded once. Sequences were obtained from naive CD8+ T cells from PBMCs. These receptors were taken from a man younger than 35 in good health. Some clones in this sample may be carry-over from other donors' samples. Both conserved end residues are part of each CDR3. The order of the fields is D gene, clone size, J gene, V gene, CDR3 DNA, CDR3 protein. A D gene is named only where the DNA matches it firmly. Clone size appears in some rows only: once, few, many, or a class for an expanded clone.

NA NA TRBJ2-5 TRBV9 TGTGCCAGCAGCGTGTCAGGGGTCCAAGAGACCCAGTACTTC CASSVSGVQETQYF
TRBD1 NA TRBJ2-7 TRBV11-2 TGTGCCAGCGGGGGCCTCCAGGGGGTGTACGAGCAGTACTTC CASGGLQGVYEQYF
NA NA TRBJ2-5 TRBV28 TGTGCCAGCACCCCAGGAGGCCCTGGGGAGACCCAGTACTTC CASTPGGPGETQYF
TRBD1 NA TRBJ2-7 TRBV11-2 TGTGCCAGCAGCTCGTCGGACAGGGTTAGCGAGCAGTACTTC CASSSSDRVSEQYF
NA NA TRBJ1-2 TRBV29-1 TGCAGCGTTGAGGAGGGGACATATGGCTACACCTTC CSVEEGTYGYTF
NA NA TRBJ1-2 TRBV6-4 TGTGCCAGCAGTGATCGCCGACACCGGGATGGCTACACCTTC CASSDRRHRDGYTF
NA NA TRBJ2-7 TRBV29-1 TGCAGCGTTGAAGATTGGGATTTGAGGGGATCATCCTACGAGCAGTACTTC CSVEDWDLRGSSYEQYF
TRBD2 NA TRBJ2-3 TRBV27 TGTGCCAGCAGTCTACAAGGGACTAGCGCGACAGATACGCAGTATTTT CASSLQGTSATDTQYF
TRBD2 NA TRBJ2-7 TRBV27 TGTGCCAGCAGTCCGGAACTAGCGGGAGTGGACGAGCAGTACTTC CASSPELAGVDEQYF
NA NA TRBJ2-7 TRBV19 TGTGCCAGTAGGGAGGCCGGTAGCACCTACGAGCAGTACTTC CASREAGSTYEQYF
NA few TRBJ2-7 TRBV11-2 TGTGCCAGCAGCTTAGTCAGGGGAGGTTACGAGCAGTACTTC CASSLVRGGYEQYF
TRBD2 NA TRBJ2-1 TRBV28 TGTGCCAGCAGTTTCCCCCCGAGCGGGAGTGAGCAGTTCTTC CASSFPPSGSEQFF
NA NA TRBJ2-7 TRBV7-9 TGTGCCAGCGGGACGGATGCGGTACACGAGCAGTACTTC CASGTDAVHEQYF
TRBD2 NA TRBJ2-1 TRBV19 TGTGCCAGTAGTATGGGGAGGGGCTCCTACAATGAGCAGTTCTTC CASSMGRGSYNEQFF
NA NA TRBJ2-1 TRBV28 TGTGCCAGCAGTCCCCTATTGGGATCGGGCAATGAGCAGTTCTTC CASSPLLGSGNEQFF
TRBD2 once TRBJ2-5 TRBV7-6 TGTGCCAGCAGCATGCGACTAGCGGGAGATGTAGAGACCCAGTACTTC CASSMRLAGDVETQYF
TRBD2 NA TRBJ2-3 TRBV5-5 TGTGCCAGCAGCTTGATCGGTCTAGCGGAGAGGAGGCCAGATACGCAGTATTTT CASSLIGLAERRPDTQYF
NA NA TRBJ1-5 TRBV7-8 TGTGCCAGCACGGGCTCGGGCAATCAGCCCCAGCATTTT CASTGSGNQPQHF
TRBD2 NA TRBJ2-1 TRBV28 TGTGCCAGCGTCACTTTCCCCATCGGGACTACATCCTACAATGAGCAGTTCTTC CASVTFPIGTTSYNEQFF
TRBD1 NA TRBJ2-5 TRBV7-9 TGTGCCAGCAGCGACACCGGGACAGGCGCGTGGGAGACCCAGTACTTC CASSDTGTGAWETQYF
NA NA TRBJ2-5 TRBV28 TGTGCCAGCAGTGCCCCTAGCAATCGGATGCCAGAGACCCAGTACTTC CASSAPSNRMPETQYF
NA NA TRBJ1-5 TRBV28 TGTGCCAGCATTGGGGGCTATAGCAATCAGCCCCAGCATTTT CASIGGYSNQPQHF
TRBD1 NA TRBJ2-7 TRBV28 TGTGCCAGCAGTTCGACAGGGGCCTACGAGCAGTACTTC CASSSTGAYEQYF
NA NA TRBJ2-5 TRBV27 TGTGCCAGCAGTTTAGTGGCTCTGGGCGAGACCCAGTACTTC CASSLVALGETQYF
NA NA TRBJ1-3 TRBV19 TGTGCCAGTAGTATAGACTTCGGAAACACCATATATTTT CASSIDFGNTIYF
NA NA TRBJ2-3 TRBV5-8 TGTGCCAGCAGCACCGAGGAGGGCATAGATACGCAGTATTTT CASSTEEGIDTQYF
TRBD2 NA TRBJ2-2 TRBV27 TGTGCCAGCAGTCCCAGACTAGCGGGAGAAAACACCGGGGAGCTGTTTTTT CASSPRLAGENTGELFF
NA few TRBJ1-5 TRBV5-6 TGTGCCAGCAGTCAAGGTAGCAATCAGCCCCAGCATTTT CASSQGSNQPQHF
TRBD2 NA TRBJ2-1 TRBV15 TGTGCCACCAGCAGAGATGCAGCGGGAGAAATGGGATTCAATGAGCAGTTCTTC CATSRDAAGEMGFNEQFF
TRBD2 NA TRBJ2-3 TRBV29-1 TGCAGCGTTGTAGGCGGGAGCCCAGATACGCAGTATTTT CSVVGGSPDTQYF
TRBD1 NA TRBJ2-7 TRBV27 TGTGCCAGCAGTTTTGTTCTCGGTACAGGGGGAGGCCACGAGCAGTACTTC CASSFVLGTGGGHEQYF
NA NA TRBJ2-7 TRBV6-5 TGTGCCAGCAGTTTAGGCGCATACCTAGACGAGCAGTACTTC CASSLGAYLDEQYF
NA NA TRBJ2-1 TRBV9 TGTGCCAGCAGCGTAGCCTATGAGCAGTTCTTC CASSVAYEQFF
NA NA TRBJ1-6 TRBV28 TGTGCCAGCAATAACGCGCCCTCTAGAGGTTCACCCCTCCACTTT CASNNAPSRGSPLHF
NA NA TRBJ2-7 TRBV27 TGTGCCAGCACCCCCCGCGGACAGCACTACGAGCAGTACTTC CASTPRGQHYEQYF
TRBD2 NA TRBJ2-1 TRBV27 TGTGCCAGCAGGGCGGGGGGTCTGGGCGAGCAGTTCTTC CASRAGGLGEQFF
TRBD1 NA TRBJ2-7 TRBV19 TGTGCCAGTAGCCTTGGCCCCGGGACAGGGGTGAACTACGAGCAGTACTTC CASSLGPGTGVNYEQYF
TRBD1 NA TRBJ2-5 TRBV7-9 TGTGCCAGCAGCTCCCGGACAGGGCAAGAGACCCAGTACTTC CASSSRTGQETQYF
NA NA TRBJ1-5 TRBV6-1 TGTGCCAGCTCGCCGTCGGGTTATAGCAATCAGCCCCAGCATTTT CASSPSGYSNQPQHF
NA NA TRBJ2-5 TRBV27 TGTGCCAGCAGTCCTCGGGGCCACCGGGGGGCGGAGACCCAGTACTTC CASSPRGHRGAETQYF
NA NA TRBJ2-2 TRBV28 TGTGCCAGCAGTTTAAGTTATGGATCCGGGGAGCTGTTTTTT CASSLSYGSGELFF
TRBD2 NA TRBJ2-7 TRBV28 TGTGCCAGCAGTTTGCTGACTAGCGGGAACTCCTACGAGCAGTACTTC CASSLLTSGNSYEQYF
NA NA TRBJ2-7 TRBV15 TGTGCCACCAGCTGGACTCCCCTCTCCTACGAGCAGTACTTC CATSWTPLSYEQYF
NA once TRBJ1-3 TRBV29-1 TGCAGCGTTGACTATGTACCCAAACGACAGAACTCTGGAAACACCATATATTTT CSVDYVPKRQNSGNTIYF
NA once TRBJ1-1 TRBV6-1 TGTGCCAGCAGTGCTTTCCGGCCCACTTTAACAGGGAGGTCGACTGAAGCTTTCTTT CASSAFRPTLTGRSTEAFF
NA NA TRBJ1-1 TRBV11-3 TGTGCCAGCAGCTTAGGAGGAGGGGCGATGAACACTGAAGCTTTCTTT CASSLGGGAMNTEAFF
NA NA TRBJ2-3 TRBV7-2 TGTGCCAGCAGCTTTCATCCGGCAGGCCCAGGGGCAGATACGCAGTATTTT CASSFHPAGPGADTQYF